The TCR beta chain described here comes from a study of shared clonotypes between healthy human individuals. The wider study: The donor pool was made up of a couple of women and a few men aged 18 to 49.

Deep was the level used in running the assay. The repertoire was sequenced with immunoSEQ multiplex PCR; TCRdb's copy has only in-frame clones and lacks some. The sample holds about half a million clones; around 79% are singletons and the top ten take approximately 13%. Study-level findings and limits: Since donors were few, the genetic and exposure-history diversity represented was limited. An expected dependence of interdonor clonotype sharing on sequencing depth was noted.

To note about this clone: Antigen specificity is unknown.

The CDR3 contains 13 residues. V was clipped by 5 bases and J by 9 bases, with 17 bases between them. Germline CDR1 and CDR2: SGHAT and FQNNGV. Sequencing was performed on PBMCs. V is TRBV11-2 and J is TRBJ2-7; D is undetermined. The sequence derives from a woman in her thirties or forties in good health. Some clones in this sample may be carry-over from other donors' samples. This CDR3 is CASSPEDQSRQYF. DNA for the CDR3: TGTGCCAGCAGCCCAGAGGACCAAAGCAGGCAGTACTTC. Combining the CDR3 with reference TRBV11-2 and TRBJ2-7 gives the whole variable domain EAGVAQSPRYKIIEKRQSVAFWCNPISGHATLYWYQQILGQGPKLLIQFQNNGVVDDSQLPKDRFSAERLKGVDSTLKIQPAKLEDSAVYLCASSPEDQSRQYFGPGTRLTVT.